One sample yielded the 7 T cell receptor beta chains listed below, sequenced in a study of cytomegalovirus exposure and HLA in healthy donors. With 60 Vbeta and 13 Jbeta primers, the PCR was carried out. TCRdb keeps only in-frame clones here, not all; method: immunoSEQ multiplex PCR. The data show some 130,000 clones, approximately 80% seen once. Specimen: PBMCs. Receptors were obtained from a man aged 25 to 45 in good health and CMV-seronegative.

The V and J genes are TRBV27 and TRBJ2-7; tentative D call: TRBD2 (6 bases). The V end lost 4 bases, the J end lost 2 bases, and 15 bases lay between the germline ends. Germline V gene lookup returns CDR1 MNHEY and CDR2 SMNVEV (reference sequence). This CDR3 contains 15 residues. CDR3 bases: TGTGCCAGCAGTTGGGCGGGGCGAGTTACCTACGAGCAGTACTTC. It is translated as CASSWAGRVTYEQYF.

The J gene is TRBJ2-5, the V gene TRBV27; possibly TRBD2 for D (6 bases). The J call may not be correct, given that the DNA end is closer to TRBJ2-7. Germline V gene lookup returns CDR1 MNHEY and CDR2 SMNVEV (reference sequence). CDR3 size: 16 residues. CDR3 DNA sequence: TGTGCCAGCAGTACAAGAAGGCGGGGCAGCTCCTACGAGCAGTACTTC. Translating gives CASSTRRRGSSYEQYF.

The chain uses TRBV30 and TRBJ2-6; a weak D match, TRBD2 (7 bases). Trimming took off 2 bases at V and 2 bases at J, with 10 bases between the two ends. This CDR3 is built from 15 residues. Germline V lookup: CDR1 GTSNPN, CDR2 SVGIG (reference sequence). CDR3 loop: CAWSWGGAGANVLTF. CDR3 nucleotides: TGTGCCTGGAGTTGGGGGGGCGCTGGGGCCAACGTCCTGACTTTC.

V and J are TRBV27 and TRBJ2-1, with 9 bases that match TRBD2. There are 15 residues in the CDR3. Germline CDR1 MNHEY, CDR2 SMNVEV (reference sequence). The trim removed 8 bases at V and 7 bases at J, leaving 12 bases unmatched. The CDR3 DNA is TGTGCCAGCTCCCTAGGCGGGAGGGCCGGGAATGAGCAGTTCTTC. It translates to CASSLGGRAGNEQFF.

The V and J genes are TRBV9 and TRBJ2-6; D is perhaps TRBD2 (6 bases). In germline, CDR1 is SGDLS, CDR2 YYNGEE. The V gene lost 8 bases and the J gene lost 2 bases, with 8 bases spanning the gap. The CDR3 covers 13 residues. The CDR3 sequence is CASWGAGANVLTF. The CDR3 region has the DNA TGTGCCAGTTGGGGGGCTGGGGCCAACGTCCTGACTTTC.

This chain links TRBV5-4 with TRBJ2-5, with D perhaps TRBD2 (6 bases). CDR3 length: 14 amino acids. From germline, CDR1 is SGHNT and CDR2 YYREEE (reference sequence). V was trimmed by 4 bases and J by 2 bases, leaving 12 bases between them. This CDR3 is CASSPGTQQETQYF. The CDR3 DNA reads TGTGCCAGCAGCCCCGGGACTCAACAAGAGACCCAGTACTTC. The whole variable domain, remainder taken from reference TRBV5-4 and TRBJ2-5, is ETGVTQSPTHLIKTRGQQVTLRCSSQSGHNTVSWYQQALGQGPQFIFQYYREEENGRGNFPPRFSGLQFPNYSSELNVNALELDDSALYLCASSPGTQQETQYFGPGTRLLVL.

The J gene is TRBJ2-5, the V gene TRBV5-4; 9 bases fit TRBD2. Germline CDR1 reads SGHNT; CDR2 reads YYREEE (reference sequence). CDR3 length: 14 amino acids. Germline trimming cut 5 bases from V and 5 bases from J; bases unmatched to any gene: 7. CDR3 nucleotides: TGTGCCAGCAGTTTCGGGACTAGCAGGGAGACCCAGTACTTC. Amino acids: CASSFGTSRETQYF.